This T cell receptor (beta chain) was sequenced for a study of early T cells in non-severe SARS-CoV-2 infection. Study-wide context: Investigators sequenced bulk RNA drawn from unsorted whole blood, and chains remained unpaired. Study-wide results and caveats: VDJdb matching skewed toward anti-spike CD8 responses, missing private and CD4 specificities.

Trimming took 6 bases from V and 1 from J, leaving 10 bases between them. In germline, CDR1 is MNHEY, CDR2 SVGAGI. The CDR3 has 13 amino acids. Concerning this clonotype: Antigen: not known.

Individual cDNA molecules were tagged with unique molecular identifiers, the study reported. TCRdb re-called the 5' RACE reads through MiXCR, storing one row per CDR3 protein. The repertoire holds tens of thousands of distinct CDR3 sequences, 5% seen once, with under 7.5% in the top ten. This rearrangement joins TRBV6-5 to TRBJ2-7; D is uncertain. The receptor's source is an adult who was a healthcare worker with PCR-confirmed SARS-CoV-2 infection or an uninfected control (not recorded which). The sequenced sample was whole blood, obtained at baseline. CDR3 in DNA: TGTGCCAGCAGCAAGGGCCCGTCCTACGAGCAGTACTTC. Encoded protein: CASSKGPSYEQYF.